This T cell receptor (beta chain) comes out of a study of cytomegalovirus exposure and HLA in healthy donors. The CDR3 covers 17 residues. The ends lost 2 bases at V and 4 bases at J; junction bases unmatched: 10. CDR1 and CDR2 from the germline V gene are SGHRS and YFSETQ. Study-level results: Reported findings show TCR beta sequences accurately forecast HLA-A and HLA-B alleles in most subjects.

This PCR relied on a set of 60 Vbeta primers and 13 Jbeta primers. Some clones are missing from TCRdb's copy, which holds only in-frame ones; the method was immunoSEQ multiplex PCR. The repertoire holds approximately 200,000 clones, with more than 65% as singletons. Concerning this clone itself: Its antigen is not known.

This clonotype originated in a girl aged 10 to 17 in good health and CMV-seropositive. Source material: PBMCs. J is TRBJ2-5 and V is TRBV5-1; 11 bases map to TRBD2. The CDR3 sequence is CASSLMNSGGAGETQYF. CDR3 sequence (DNA): TGCGCCAGCAGCTTAATGAATAGCGGGGGGGCCGGAGAGACCCAGTACTTC.